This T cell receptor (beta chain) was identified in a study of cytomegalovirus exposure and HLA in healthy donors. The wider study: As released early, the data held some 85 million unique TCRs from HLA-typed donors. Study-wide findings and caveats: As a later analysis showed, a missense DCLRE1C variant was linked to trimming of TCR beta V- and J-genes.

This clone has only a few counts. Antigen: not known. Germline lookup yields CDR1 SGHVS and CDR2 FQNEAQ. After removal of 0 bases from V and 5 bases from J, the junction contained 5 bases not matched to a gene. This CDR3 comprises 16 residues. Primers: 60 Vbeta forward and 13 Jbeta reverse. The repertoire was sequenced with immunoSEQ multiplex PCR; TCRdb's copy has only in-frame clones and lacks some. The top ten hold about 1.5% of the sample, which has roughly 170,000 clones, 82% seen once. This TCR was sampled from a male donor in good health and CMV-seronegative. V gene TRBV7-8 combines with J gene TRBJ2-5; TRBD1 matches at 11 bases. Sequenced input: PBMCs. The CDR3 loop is CASSLAAGQGGETQYF. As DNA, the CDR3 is TGTGCCAGCAGCTTAGCGGCGGGACAGGGGGGTGAGACCCAGTACTTC.